These T cell receptor beta chains were read from a single sample in a study of blood T cells in healthy people across ages. A single record per CDR3 protein comes from TCRdb applying MiXCR to the 5' RACE reads. The sample shows around 780,000 distinct CDR3 sequences, 20% to 30% of them seen only once. These data were also filed under a second study, of T cells of mothers and their children.

Sequencing used blood. These receptors originate from a boy between 5 and 17 years old in good health. CDR3s include the opening cysteine and the closing phenylalanine or tryptophan. D genes are given only for firm matches. For some rows the clone size is stated as once, few or many, or as a class when expanded; others skip it.

clone_size: few
d_call: .
j_call: TRBJ2-3
v_call: TRBV5-1
cdr3_aa: CASSLGSNRHTDTQYF
cdr3_nt: TGCGCCAGCAGCTTGGGGTCGAATCGCCACACAGATACGCAGTATTTT

clone_size: .
d_call: TRBD2
j_call: TRBJ2-6
v_call: TRBV7-3
cdr3_aa: CASSRLILAGGPSGANVLTF
cdr3_nt: TGTGCCAGCAGCCGACTCATACTAGCGGGGGGGCCCTCTGGGGCCAACGTCCTGACTTTC

clone_size: .
d_call: .
j_call: TRBJ1-1
v_call: TRBV5-1
cdr3_aa: CASSFRTGLNTEAFF
cdr3_nt: TGCGCCAGCAGCTTCCGGACGGGTTTGAACACTGAAGCTTTCTTT

clone_size: few
d_call: TRBD2
j_call: TRBJ2-6
v_call: TRBV6-4
cdr3_aa: CVSSDGGAGANVLTF
cdr3_nt: TGTGTCAGCAGTGACGGGGGGGCCGGGGCCAACGTCCTGACTTTC

clone_size: .
d_call: .
j_call: TRBJ2-1
v_call: TRBV20-1
cdr3_aa: CSAGRDSQFF
cdr3_nt: TGCAGTGCTGGAAGGGACTCCCAGTTCTTC

clone_size: few
d_call: TRBD1
j_call: TRBJ2-5
v_call: TRBV29-1
cdr3_aa: CSVHRGILKETQYF
cdr3_nt: TGCAGCGTCCACAGGGGCATCCTTAAAGAGACCCAGTACTTC

clone_size: .
d_call: TRBD2
j_call: TRBJ2-5
v_call: TRBV12-3/TRBV12-4
cdr3_aa: CASRVGTTQETQYF
cdr3_nt: TGTGCCAGCAGGGTTGGGACTACCCAAGAGACCCAGTACTTC

clone_size: few
d_call: TRBD1
j_call: TRBJ1-1
v_call: TRBV28
cdr3_aa: CASSMWTGEGTEAFF
cdr3_nt: TGTGCCAGCAGTATGTGGACAGGGGAGGGCACTGAAGCTTTCTTT

clone_size: .
d_call: .
j_call: TRBJ2-3
v_call: TRBV7-3
cdr3_aa: CASSLGGAITDTQYF
cdr3_nt: TGTGCCAGCAGCTTAGGGGGCGCGATCACAGATACGCAGTATTTT

clone_size: few
d_call: TRBD2
j_call: TRBJ2-3
v_call: TRBV9
cdr3_aa: CASSIAGGPGDTQYF
cdr3_nt: TGTGCCAGCAGCATAGCGGGGGGGCCAGGAGATACGCAGTATTTT

clone_size: .
d_call: .
j_call: TRBJ1-2
v_call: TRBV12-3/TRBV12-4
cdr3_aa: CASTGDVANYGYTF
cdr3_nt: TGTGCCAGCACTGGGGACGTCGCTAACTATGGCTACACCTTC

clone_size: .
d_call: TRBD2
j_call: TRBJ2-5
v_call: TRBV5-1
cdr3_aa: CASRSSGTLQETQYF
cdr3_nt: TGCGCCAGCAGGTCTAGCGGAACTCTCCAAGAGACCCAGTACTTC

clone_size: .
d_call: TRBD2
j_call: TRBJ2-1
v_call: TRBV4-2
cdr3_aa: CASSDFGASGDYNEQFF
cdr3_nt: TGTGCCAGCAGCGATTTCGGGGCTAGCGGGGATTACAATGAGCAGTTCTTC

clone_size: once
d_call: .
j_call: TRBJ2-3
v_call: TRBV20-1
cdr3_aa: CSGEGTDTQYF
cdr3_nt: TGCAGTGGTGAGGGCACAGATACGCAGTATTTT

clone_size: few
d_call: .
j_call: TRBJ2-7
v_call: TRBV7-3
cdr3_aa: CASSSIAGTVLSYEQYF
cdr3_nt: TGTGCCAGCAGCTCCATTGCCGGGACTGTACTTTCCTACGAGCAGTACTTC

clone_size: few
d_call: TRBD1
j_call: TRBJ2-1
v_call: TRBV11-2
cdr3_aa: CASSLDLDRVHEQFF
cdr3_nt: TGTGCCAGCAGCTTAGATCTTGACAGGGTCCATGAGCAGTTCTTC

clone_size: .
d_call: TRBD2
j_call: TRBJ2-2
v_call: TRBV27
cdr3_aa: CASSDRLAGKWAGELFF
cdr3_nt: TGTGCCAGCAGTGACCGACTAGCGGGGAAATGGGCCGGGGAGCTGTTTTTT

clone_size: few
d_call: TRBD2
j_call: TRBJ2-5
v_call: TRBV3-1
cdr3_aa: CASRLGLAGAETQYF
cdr3_nt: TGTGCCAGCAGACTCGGACTAGCGGGAGCTGAGACCCAGTACTTC

clone_size: .
d_call: .
j_call: TRBJ1-4
v_call: TRBV18
cdr3_aa: CASSAGTTGTSEKLFF
cdr3_nt: TGTGCCAGCTCAGCCGGGACGACGGGGACTAGTGAAAAACTGTTTTTT

clone_size: .
d_call: .
j_call: TRBJ2-6
v_call: TRBV6-2/TRBV6-3
cdr3_aa: CASSSYSGANVLTF
cdr3_nt: TGTGCCAGCAGTTCTTACTCTGGGGCCAACGTCCTGACTTTC

clone_size: .
d_call: .
j_call: TRBJ1-5
v_call: TRBV27
cdr3_aa: CASRRQGYSNQPQHF
cdr3_nt: TGTGCCAGCAGAAGGCAGGGGTATAGCAATCAGCCCCAGCATTTT

clone_size: .
d_call: .
j_call: TRBJ2-5
v_call: TRBV6-6
cdr3_aa: CASAQHQETQYF
cdr3_nt: TGTGCCAGCGCTCAGCACCAAGAGACCCAGTACTTC

clone_size: few
d_call: .
j_call: TRBJ2-5
v_call: TRBV29-1
cdr3_aa: CSVGGVSREETQYF
cdr3_nt: TGCAGCGTTGGTGGGGTCTCTCGGGAAGAGACCCAGTACTTC

clone_size: few
d_call: .
j_call: TRBJ1-1
v_call: TRBV6-1
cdr3_aa: CASSNHGERAFF
cdr3_nt: TGTGCCAGCAGTAACCACGGGGAAAGAGCTTTCTTT

clone_size: .
d_call: TRBD2
j_call: TRBJ2-3
v_call: TRBV20-1
cdr3_aa: CSAAGRGDGDTQYF
cdr3_nt: TGCAGTGCTGCGGGACGGGGGGATGGAGATACGCAGTATTTT

clone_size: .
d_call: .
j_call: TRBJ1-2
v_call: TRBV25-1
cdr3_aa: CASSDLERVHGYTF
cdr3_nt: TGTGCCAGCAGTGATTTGGAAAGGGTTCATGGCTACACCTTC

clone_size: few
d_call: .
j_call: TRBJ1-3
v_call: TRBV12-3/TRBV12-4
cdr3_aa: CASGSSFGGNTIYF
cdr3_nt: TGTGCCAGCGGAAGTTCCTTCGGGGGAAACACCATATATTTT

clone_size: few
d_call: .
j_call: TRBJ2-3
v_call: TRBV12-3/TRBV12-4
cdr3_aa: CASSLQGGRNTQYF
cdr3_nt: TGTGCCAGCAGTCTACAGGGAGGTCGAAATACGCAGTATTTT

clone_size: few
d_call: .
j_call: TRBJ2-1
v_call: TRBV5-1
cdr3_aa: CASSLRPGKYNEQFF
cdr3_nt: TGCGCCAGCAGCTTGAGGCCAGGGAAATACAATGAGCAGTTCTTC

clone_size: .
d_call: .
j_call: TRBJ1-5
v_call: TRBV7-3
cdr3_aa: CASSLSEFYSNQPQHF
cdr3_nt: TGTGCCAGCAGCTTAAGCGAGTTCTATAGCAATCAGCCCCAGCATTTT

clone_size: .
d_call: .
j_call: TRBJ2-1
v_call: TRBV5-5
cdr3_aa: CASSFVGGSYNEQFF
cdr3_nt: TGTGCCAGCAGCTTTGTGGGTGGGTCCTACAATGAGCAGTTCTTC

clone_size: .
d_call: .
j_call: TRBJ1-6
v_call: TRBV18
cdr3_aa: CASSPMGGGNSPLPF
cdr3_nt: TGTGCCAGCTCACCGATGGGGGGAGGCAATTCACCCCTCCCCTTT

clone_size: few
d_call: .
j_call: TRBJ1-2
v_call: TRBV12-3/TRBV12-4
cdr3_aa: CASRSWGGPLAGNDGYTF
cdr3_nt: TGTGCCAGCAGATCATGGGGGGGACCCCTGGCTGGAAATGATGGCTACACCTTC